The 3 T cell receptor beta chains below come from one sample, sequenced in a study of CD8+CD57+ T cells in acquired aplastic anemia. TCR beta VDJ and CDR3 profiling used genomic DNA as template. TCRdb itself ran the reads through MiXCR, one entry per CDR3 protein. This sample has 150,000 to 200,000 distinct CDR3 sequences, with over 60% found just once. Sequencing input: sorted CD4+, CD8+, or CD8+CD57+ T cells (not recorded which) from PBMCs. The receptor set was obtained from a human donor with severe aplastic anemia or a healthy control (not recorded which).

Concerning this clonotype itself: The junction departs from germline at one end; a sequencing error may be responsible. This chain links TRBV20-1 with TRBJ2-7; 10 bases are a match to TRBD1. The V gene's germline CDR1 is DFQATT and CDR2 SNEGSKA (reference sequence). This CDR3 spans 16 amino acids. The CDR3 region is CSAHSPGQGSIYEQDF. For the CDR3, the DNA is TGCAGTGCGCACTCTCCGGGACAGGGGTCCATCTACGAGCAGGACTTC.

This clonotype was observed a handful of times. The CDR3 loop reads CAWSVPLGGGETQYF. The CDR3 region has the DNA TGTGCCTGGAGCGTTCCCTTGGGAGGTGGAGAGACCCAGTACTTC. The rearrangement joins TRBV30 to TRBJ2-5; a possible D gene is TRBD2 (6 bases). Between the trimmed V and J ends, which lost 3 bases and 4 bases, there was a span of 18 bases. This CDR3 comprises 15 residues. Germline-derived CDR1 and CDR2 are GTSNPN and SVGIG (reference sequence).

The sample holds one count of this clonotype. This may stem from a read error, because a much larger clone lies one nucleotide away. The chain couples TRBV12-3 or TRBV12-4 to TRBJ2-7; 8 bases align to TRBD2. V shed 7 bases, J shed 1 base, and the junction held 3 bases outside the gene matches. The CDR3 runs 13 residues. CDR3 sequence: CASTLAGSYEQYF. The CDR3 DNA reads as TGTGCCAGCACCTTAGCGGGGTCCTACGAGCAGTACTTC.